The entry that follows covers one T cell receptor beta chain sequence. What it binds is unknown. This CDR3 is built from 12 residues. CDR1 and CDR2 (germline): SNHLY, FYNNEI. The V end lost 6 bases, the J end lost 11 bases, and 16 bases lay between the germline ends. This sample is part of a study of T cell responses to AZD1222 COVID-19 vaccine. Profiling relied on immunoSEQ multiplex PCR, and the TCRdb table lists in-frame clones only, not all of them. The repertoire holds approximately 140,000 clones, with about nine tenths as singletons. Study conclusions and caveats: Dominant CD4 TCR responses targeted spike regions 160-218 and 743-854.

The sample here was peripheral blood, taken 28 days after the second AZD1222 dose. The sequence was collected from an adult who received the AZD1222 COVID-19 vaccine. J is TRBJ1-1 and V is TRBV2; D gene ambiguous. The CDR3 DNA reads TGTGCCAGCAGGGGAGGCCTCACTGGGGCTTTCTTT. Encoded protein: CASRGGLTGAFF.